Included here is one TCR beta chain sequence, with context. A much larger clone differs by one base, so this may be a read error. The data derive from a study of regulatory T cells in long-lasting Graves disease. Sample time point: newly diagnosed GD, antithyroid drugs for less than 3 months. RNA extracted from PBMCs served as the sequencing template. There are 15 residues in the CDR3. Germline-derived CDR1 and CDR2 are LNHDA and SQIVND (reference sequence). Combining iRepertoire HTBI primers with Arm-PCR of CDR3 regions, the authors built TCR beta libraries. TCRdb re-derived calls from the multiplex PCR reads in MiXCR, one entry per CDR3 protein. The table shows about 520,000 distinct CDR3 sequences, with 9.5% to 15% occurring only once. In addition, the sample was reused for a study of T cells in Graves' hyperthyroidism and ophthalmopathy. That source adds: Together with thyroid ultrasound, orbital computed tomography, serum thyroxine and TRAb, clinical symptoms were used for diagnoses.

Specimen: peripheral blood mononuclear cells (PBMCs), collected at new diagnosis, from a patient treated with antithyroid drugs. The chain has TRBV19 and TRBJ2-2; D possibly corresponds to TRBD2 (6 bases). This receptor was identified in a woman aged 25 to 39 with Graves disease. The CDR3 region has the DNA TGTGCCAGTAGTATCGTTCTAGGAGACACCGGGGGGCTGTTTTTT. Its translation: CASSIVLGDTGGLFF.